This T cell receptor beta chain stems from a study of CD8 T cells in ankylosing spondylitis (dated by TCRdb to 2015 to 2018). Some background on the complete study: The study set out to find disease-linked TCR variants by profiling T cell receptor beta repertoires in ankylosing spondylitis patients and healthy donors. Peripheral blood was sampled, and synovial fluid was additionally collected from ankylosing spondylitis patients. The full study cohort comprised about 23 ankylosing spondylitis patients and 85 to 120 healthy donors.

The sample holds a few counts of this clonotype. The antigen this receptor binds is unknown. Nothing much larger sits one base from this clone, and base qualities are not available. CDR1 SEHNR and CDR2 FQNEAQ were looked up in the germline V gene (reference sequence). V gives up 5 bases and J gives up 6 bases, and the segment between their germline ends measures 11 bases. The cysteine opens and the phenylalanine closes a CDR3 of 13 amino acids. The sequence is cut down to CDR3 DNA, 39 bases in frame from base 1. Sequencing was performed on an Illumina HiSeq 2500. Quantitative 5'-RACE with molecular barcodes was the method used to prepare the TCR beta libraries. The paper's processing steps were these. A new computational method, built on a probabilistic model of VDJ rearrangement, was used to identify disease-linked TCR variants. Using fastp at Q25 and MiXCR, TCRdb reprocessed the public reads and kept productive beta chains. Entries that share a CDR3 protein sequence are merged under the most common genes and DNA. These V and J calls derive from TCRdb rather than the authors' analysis. Within this sample are 350,000 to 450,000 distinct CDR3 sequences, with approximately 22% of them counted one time only. The ten top clones hold around 14% of the sample.

Study-wide findings and limitations: Some motif variants had previously been reported in the synovial fluid and blood of reactive arthritis patients, which suggests shared mechanisms of disease initiation. Blood from ankylosing spondylitis patients appeared to be characterized by a TCR beta motif made up of under ten highly homologous amino acid variants. The disease-linked clones were reported to be significantly enriched in matched synovial fluid samples from ankylosing spondylitis patients. The disease-linked clones showed a CD8+ phenotype and occurred at relatively low frequencies in peripheral blood.

The TCR comes from a male donor with ankylosing spondylitis or in good health (not recorded which). Sequencing used blood, either unsorted or a sorted T cell fraction (not recorded which). This chain is built from TRBV7-9 and TRBJ2-1; the D gene is perhaps TRBD1, on 5 matching bases. The sequenced DNA is TGTGCCAGCAGCCCTCAGGGATTCAATGAGCAGTTCTTC. Its product reads: CASSPQGFNEQFF. The CDR3 plus the reference TRBV7-9 and TRBJ2-1 genes for the other parts give the full variable domain: DTGVSQNPRHKITKRGQNVTFRCDPISEHNRLYWYRQTLGQGPEFLTYFQNEAQLEKSRLLSDRFSAERPKGSFSTLEIQRTEQGDSAMYLCASSPQGFNEQFFGPGTRLTVL.